This T cell receptor beta chain was found in a study of cytomegalovirus exposure and HLA in healthy donors. Primers included in the PCR were 60 Vbeta and 13 Jbeta primers. Repertoires were generated with immunoSEQ multiplex PCR, while TCRdb's copy carries only in-frame clones and drops some. Here the sample spans some 110,000 clones, around 77% being singletons. This TCR derives from a man aged 45-60 years in good health and CMV-seropositive. Sequenced input: PBMCs.

This chain's CDR3 is CASSLDRGRTEAFF. CDR3 coding DNA: TGTGCCAGCAGCTTGGACAGGGGGCGTACTGAAGCTTTCTTT. The rearrangement uses TRBV7-2 and TRBJ1-1; 11 bases fit TRBD1. V trimming: 3 bases; J trimming: 5 bases; junction bases outside the gene matches: 2. The CDR3 is made up of 14 amino acids. Germline lookup yields CDR1 SGHTA and CDR2 FQGNSA. The entire variable domain, with the rest obtained from reference TRBV7-2 and TRBJ1-1, is as follows: GAGVSQSPSNKVTEKGKDVELRCDPISGHTALYWYRQSLGQGLEFLIYFQGNSAPDKSGLPSDRFSAERTGGSVSTLTIQRTQQEDSAVYLCASSLDRGRTEAFFGQGTRLTVV.